This T cell receptor beta chain originates from a study of neurological immune-mediated disorders. Background on the study: Multiple sclerosis patients numbered roughly 35, of whom about 30 were relapsing-remitting and 3 secondary progressive. General observations from the study: Repertoires from 18 of 34 multiple sclerosis patients grouped phylogenetically into a related-CDR3 cluster, suggesting a possible signature. HTLV-1-associated myelopathy showed the most TCR clonal expansion; multiple sclerosis the least, below healthy controls.

It was by 5'RACE with 10-nucleotide random UMIs that the cDNA was made. TCRdb reprocessed the 5' RACE reads with MiXCR, giving one entry per CDR3 protein. The sample consists of roughly 100,000 distinct CDR3 sequences, around 3.4% of them appearing once. In the case of this clonotype: No antigen is known for it.

V was pared by 7 bases and J by 0 bases, with 2 bases of the junction left unmatched. There are 14 residues in the CDR3. Per germline, CDR1 MNHNY and CDR2 SVGAGI (reference sequence). The material sequenced was PBMCs. This chain links TRBV6-6 with TRBJ2-5, with 10 bases aligning to TRBD2. This TCR was sampled from a woman between 45 and 60 years old with multiple sclerosis. In DNA, the CDR3 is TGTGCCAGCAACGGACTAGCGGACCAAGAGACCCAGTACTTC. It is translated as CASNGLADQETQYF.